These 5 T cell receptor beta chains were all obtained from the same sample, sequenced in a study of cytomegalovirus exposure and HLA in healthy donors. With 60 Vbeta and 13 Jbeta primers, the PCR was carried out. Here immunoSEQ multiplex PCR was the method, and the copy in TCRdb shows in-frame clones only, minus some. This sample carries about 120,000 clones, around 80% of them seen once, and the ten largest clones take about 4.5%. Material for sequencing was PBMCs. Receptors were obtained from a man aged 30 to 39 in good health and CMV-seropositive.

The chain has TRBV4-3 and TRBJ2-5; 9 nucleotides match TRBD2. Germline values: CDR1 LGHNA, CDR2 YSLEER. CDR3 size: 15 residues. With V trimmed by 0 bases and J by 6 bases, 5 bases remained unmatched. The CDR3 coding sequence is TGCGCCAGCAGCCAAGACGCTAGCGGGGACCAGACCCAGTACTTC. Amino acid sequence: CASSQDASGDQTQYF.

The J gene is TRBJ1-2, the V gene TRBV7-2; 7 nucleotides match TRBD1. CDR1 SGHTA and CDR2 FQGNSA come from the germline V gene. J gave up 2 bases and V 5 bases, and 2 bases lay outside the gene matches. The CDR3 covers 13 residues. CDR3 coding DNA: TGTGCCAGCAGCGTGGGACAGAACTATGGCTACACCTTC. Amino acid sequence: CASSVGQNYGYTF.

The V gene is TRBV7-2, the J gene TRBJ2-3; no reliable D call. Germline CDR1 and CDR2: SGHTA and FQGNSA. This CDR3 contains 13 residues. The V gene lost 3 bases and the J gene lost 4 bases, with 8 bases spanning the gap. For the CDR3, the DNA is TGTGCCAGCAGCTTGATCAACTCAGATACGCAGTATTTT. It encodes CASSLINSDTQYF.

The chain is built from TRBV5-1 and TRBJ1-2, with a tentative D call TRBD1 (6 bases). Between the trimmed V and J ends, which lost 4 bases and 8 bases, there was a span of 18 bases. This CDR3 contains 14 residues. Per the germline V gene, CDR1 is SGHRS and CDR2 is YFSETQ. CDR3 DNA sequence: TGCGCCAGCAGCACCGGGTTGGGGGCAAGGGGCTACACCTTC. It specifies CASSTGLGARGYTF.

This chain joins TRBV5-6 and TRBJ1-2, with TRBD1 identical over 7 bases. This CDR3 has 15 amino acids. The junction had 5 bases not matched to a gene; V was cut back by 2 bases and J by 1 base. Germline assignment: CDR1 SGHDT and CDR2 YYEEEE. The CDR3 spells CASSFPDRVNYGYTF. The CDR3, as DNA: TGTGCCAGCAGCTTCCCCGACAGGGTTAACTATGGCTACACCTTC. Full variable domain (outside the CDR3, taken from reference TRBV5-6 and TRBJ1-2): DAGVTQSPTHLIKTRGQQVTLRCSPKSGHDTVSWYQQALGQGPQFIFQYYEEEERQRGNFPDRFSGHQFPNYSSELNVNALLLGDSALYLCASSFPDRVNYGYTFGSGTRLTVV.